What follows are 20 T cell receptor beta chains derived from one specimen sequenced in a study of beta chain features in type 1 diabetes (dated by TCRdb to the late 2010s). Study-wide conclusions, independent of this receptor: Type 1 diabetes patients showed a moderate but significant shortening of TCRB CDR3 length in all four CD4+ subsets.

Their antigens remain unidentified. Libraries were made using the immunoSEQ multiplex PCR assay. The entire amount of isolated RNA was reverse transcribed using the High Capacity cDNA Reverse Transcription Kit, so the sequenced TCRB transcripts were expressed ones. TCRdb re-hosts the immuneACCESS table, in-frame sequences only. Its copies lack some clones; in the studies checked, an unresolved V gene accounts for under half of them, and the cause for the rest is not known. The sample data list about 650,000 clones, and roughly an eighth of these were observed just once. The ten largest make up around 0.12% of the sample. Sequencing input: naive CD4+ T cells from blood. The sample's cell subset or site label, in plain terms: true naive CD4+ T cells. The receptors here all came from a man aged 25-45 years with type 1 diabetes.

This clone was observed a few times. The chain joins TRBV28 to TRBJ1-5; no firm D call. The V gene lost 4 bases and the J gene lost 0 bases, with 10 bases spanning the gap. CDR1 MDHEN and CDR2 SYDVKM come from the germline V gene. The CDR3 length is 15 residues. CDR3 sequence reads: CASSYGFYSNQPQHF. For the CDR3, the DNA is TGTGCCAGCAGTTATGGGTTTTATAGCAATCAGCCCCAGCATTTT.

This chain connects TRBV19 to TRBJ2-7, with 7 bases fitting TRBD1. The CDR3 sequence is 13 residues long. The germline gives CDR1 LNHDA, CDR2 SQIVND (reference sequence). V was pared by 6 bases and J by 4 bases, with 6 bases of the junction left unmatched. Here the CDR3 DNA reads TGTGCCAGTAGCAACAGGGGCGTTTACGAGCAGTACTTC. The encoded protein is CASSNRGVYEQYF.

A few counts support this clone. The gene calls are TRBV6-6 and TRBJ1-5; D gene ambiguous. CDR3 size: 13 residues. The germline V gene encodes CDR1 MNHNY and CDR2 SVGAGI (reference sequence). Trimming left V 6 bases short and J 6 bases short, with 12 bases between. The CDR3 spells CASSERISQPQHF. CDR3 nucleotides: TGTGCCAGCAGCGAGAGGATAAGTCAGCCCCAGCATTTT.

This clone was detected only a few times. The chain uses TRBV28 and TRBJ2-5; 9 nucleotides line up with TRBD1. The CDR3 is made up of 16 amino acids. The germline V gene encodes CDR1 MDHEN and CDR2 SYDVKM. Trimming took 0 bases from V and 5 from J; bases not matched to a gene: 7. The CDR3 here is CASSLWGTGKSETQYF. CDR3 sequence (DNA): TGTGCCAGCAGTTTATGGGGGACAGGGAAGTCGGAGACCCAGTACTTC.

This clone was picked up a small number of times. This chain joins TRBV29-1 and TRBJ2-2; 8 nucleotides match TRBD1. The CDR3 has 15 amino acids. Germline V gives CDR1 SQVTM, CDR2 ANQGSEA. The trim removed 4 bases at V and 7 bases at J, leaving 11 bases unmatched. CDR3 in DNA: TGCAGCGTTGCGCAGGCGACAGGGGCCGGCGGGGAGCTGTTTTTT. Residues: CSVAQATGAGGELFF.

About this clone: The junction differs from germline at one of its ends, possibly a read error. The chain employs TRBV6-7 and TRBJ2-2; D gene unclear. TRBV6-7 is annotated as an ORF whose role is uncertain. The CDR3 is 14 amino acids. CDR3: CASCYRVGTGELFF. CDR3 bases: TGTGCCAGCTGTTACCGGGTGGGGACCGGGGAGCTGTTTTTT.

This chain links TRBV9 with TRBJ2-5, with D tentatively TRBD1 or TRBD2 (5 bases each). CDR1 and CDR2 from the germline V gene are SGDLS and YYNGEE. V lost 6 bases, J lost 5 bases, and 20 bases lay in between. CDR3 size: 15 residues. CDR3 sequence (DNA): TGTGCCAGCACCTCTTCGGGGCTGGCCGACGAGACCCAGTACTTC. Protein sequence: CASTSSGLADETQYF.

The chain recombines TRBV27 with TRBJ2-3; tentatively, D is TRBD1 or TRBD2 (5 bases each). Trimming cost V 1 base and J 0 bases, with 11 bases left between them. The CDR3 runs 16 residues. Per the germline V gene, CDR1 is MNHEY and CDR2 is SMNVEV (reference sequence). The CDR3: CASSLYGALSTDTQYF. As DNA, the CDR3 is TGTGCCAGCAGTTTATACGGGGCTTTGAGCACAGATACGCAGTATTTT.

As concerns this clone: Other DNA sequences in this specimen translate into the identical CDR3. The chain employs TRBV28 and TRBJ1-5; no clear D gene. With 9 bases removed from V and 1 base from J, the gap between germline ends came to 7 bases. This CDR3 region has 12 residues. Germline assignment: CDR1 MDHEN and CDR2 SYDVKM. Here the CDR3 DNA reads TGTGCCAGTCGTGCAAGCAATCAGCCCCAGCATTTT. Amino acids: CASRASNQPQHF.

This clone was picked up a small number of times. The CDR3 is CASSFDLGLNTEAFF. The DNA for the CDR3 is TGTGCCAGCAGCTTTGACCTGGGCCTGAACACTGAAGCTTTCTTT. V and J are TRBV5-4 and TRBJ1-1, with no clear D. Trimming took off 2 bases at V and 0 bases at J, with 11 bases between the two ends. CDR1 SGHNT and CDR2 YYREEE come from the germline V gene (reference sequence). The CDR3 contains 15 residues.

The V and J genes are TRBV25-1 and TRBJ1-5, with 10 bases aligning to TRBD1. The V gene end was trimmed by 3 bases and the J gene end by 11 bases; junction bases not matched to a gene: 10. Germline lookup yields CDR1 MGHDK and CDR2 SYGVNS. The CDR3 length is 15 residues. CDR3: CASSETGTGDMAQHF. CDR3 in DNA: TGTGCCAGCAGTGAGACCGGGACAGGGGATATGGCCCAGCATTTT. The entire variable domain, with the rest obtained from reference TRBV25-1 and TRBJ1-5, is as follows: EADIYQTPRYLVIGTGKKITLECSQTMGHDKMYWYQQDPGMELHLIHYSYGVNSTEKGDLSSESTVSRIRTEHFPLTLESARPSHTSQYLCASSETGTGDMAQHFGDGTRLSIL.

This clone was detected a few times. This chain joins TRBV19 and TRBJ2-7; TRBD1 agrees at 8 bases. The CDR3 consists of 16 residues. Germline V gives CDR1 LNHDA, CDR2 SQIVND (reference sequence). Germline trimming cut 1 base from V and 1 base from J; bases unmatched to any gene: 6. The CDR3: CASSIAPGQESYEQYF. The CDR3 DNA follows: TGTGCCAGTAGTATAGCCCCGGGACAGGAGTCCTACGAGCAGTACTTC.

The CDR3 reads CALGRGIDNEQFF. The CDR3, as DNA: TGTGCCTTGGGGCGGGGGATCGACAATGAGCAGTTCTTC. The chain is built from TRBV30 and TRBJ2-1, with 7 bases that match TRBD2. Germline V gene lookup returns CDR1 GTSNPN and CDR2 SVGIG (reference sequence). Unmatched junction bases numbered 8, after V lost 7 bases and J lost 5 bases. The CDR3 spans 13 residues.

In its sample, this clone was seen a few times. The CDR3 DNA follows: TGTGCCACCCTAAGACAGGGTGGAGGCGGGGAGCTGTTTTTT. This translates into CATLRQGGGGELFF. This chain uses TRBV11-2 with TRBJ2-2, with 7 nucleotides matching TRBD1. The CDR3 is 14 residues long. Germline loops: CDR1 SGHAT, CDR2 FQNNGV. J gave up 7 bases and V 10 bases, and 12 bases lay outside the gene matches.

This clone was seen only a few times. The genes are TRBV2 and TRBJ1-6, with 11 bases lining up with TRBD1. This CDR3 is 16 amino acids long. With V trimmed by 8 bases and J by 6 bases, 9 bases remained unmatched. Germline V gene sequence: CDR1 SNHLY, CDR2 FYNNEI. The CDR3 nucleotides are TGTGCCAGCTGGACAGGGGACAGGGGGGGTAATTCACCCCTCCACTTT. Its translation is CASWTGDRGGNSPLHF.

The CDR3 nucleotides are TGCAGCGTTCTCCTGAAGAACTATGGCTACACCTTC. Protein: CSVLLKNYGYTF. The J gene is TRBJ1-2, the V gene TRBV29-1; D gene uncertain. CDR3 length equals 12 residues. V lost 5 bases and J 2 bases, leaving 9 bases between the germline ends. Germline V gives CDR1 SQVTM, CDR2 ANQGSEA.

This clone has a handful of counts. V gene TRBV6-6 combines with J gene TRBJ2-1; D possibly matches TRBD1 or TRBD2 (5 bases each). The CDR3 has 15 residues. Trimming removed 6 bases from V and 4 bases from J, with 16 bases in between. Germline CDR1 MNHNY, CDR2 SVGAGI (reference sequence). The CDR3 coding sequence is TGTGCCAGCAGCCGCTTGGGGGACCTATACAATGAGCAGTTCTTC. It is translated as CASSRLGDLYNEQFF.

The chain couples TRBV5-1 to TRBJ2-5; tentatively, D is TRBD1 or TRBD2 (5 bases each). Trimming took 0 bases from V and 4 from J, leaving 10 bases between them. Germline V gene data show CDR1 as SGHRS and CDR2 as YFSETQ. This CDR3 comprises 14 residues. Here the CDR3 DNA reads TGCGCCAGCAGCTTGGGGGACCGGGGAGAGACCCAGTACTTC. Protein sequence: CASSLGDRGETQYF.

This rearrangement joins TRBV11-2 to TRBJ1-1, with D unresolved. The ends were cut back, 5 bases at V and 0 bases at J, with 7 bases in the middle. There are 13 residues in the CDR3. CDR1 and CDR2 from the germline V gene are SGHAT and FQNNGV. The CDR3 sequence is CASSPTVNTEAFF. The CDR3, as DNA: TGTGCCAGCAGCCCAACAGTGAACACTGAAGCTTTCTTT.

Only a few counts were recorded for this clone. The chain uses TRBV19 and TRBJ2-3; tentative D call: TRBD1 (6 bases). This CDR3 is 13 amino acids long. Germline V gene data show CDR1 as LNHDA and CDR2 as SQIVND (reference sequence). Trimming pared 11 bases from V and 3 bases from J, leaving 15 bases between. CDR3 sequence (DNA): TGTGCCGTCAGGGGTGGCGTTACAGATACGCAGTATTTT. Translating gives CAVRGGVTDTQYF. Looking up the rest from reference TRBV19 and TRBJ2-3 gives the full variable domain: DGGITQSPKYLFRKEGQNVTLSCEQNLNHDAMYWYRQDPGQGLRLIYYSQIVNDFQKGDIAEGYSVSREKKESFPLTVTSAQKNPTAFYLCAVRGGVTDTQYFGPGTRLTVL.